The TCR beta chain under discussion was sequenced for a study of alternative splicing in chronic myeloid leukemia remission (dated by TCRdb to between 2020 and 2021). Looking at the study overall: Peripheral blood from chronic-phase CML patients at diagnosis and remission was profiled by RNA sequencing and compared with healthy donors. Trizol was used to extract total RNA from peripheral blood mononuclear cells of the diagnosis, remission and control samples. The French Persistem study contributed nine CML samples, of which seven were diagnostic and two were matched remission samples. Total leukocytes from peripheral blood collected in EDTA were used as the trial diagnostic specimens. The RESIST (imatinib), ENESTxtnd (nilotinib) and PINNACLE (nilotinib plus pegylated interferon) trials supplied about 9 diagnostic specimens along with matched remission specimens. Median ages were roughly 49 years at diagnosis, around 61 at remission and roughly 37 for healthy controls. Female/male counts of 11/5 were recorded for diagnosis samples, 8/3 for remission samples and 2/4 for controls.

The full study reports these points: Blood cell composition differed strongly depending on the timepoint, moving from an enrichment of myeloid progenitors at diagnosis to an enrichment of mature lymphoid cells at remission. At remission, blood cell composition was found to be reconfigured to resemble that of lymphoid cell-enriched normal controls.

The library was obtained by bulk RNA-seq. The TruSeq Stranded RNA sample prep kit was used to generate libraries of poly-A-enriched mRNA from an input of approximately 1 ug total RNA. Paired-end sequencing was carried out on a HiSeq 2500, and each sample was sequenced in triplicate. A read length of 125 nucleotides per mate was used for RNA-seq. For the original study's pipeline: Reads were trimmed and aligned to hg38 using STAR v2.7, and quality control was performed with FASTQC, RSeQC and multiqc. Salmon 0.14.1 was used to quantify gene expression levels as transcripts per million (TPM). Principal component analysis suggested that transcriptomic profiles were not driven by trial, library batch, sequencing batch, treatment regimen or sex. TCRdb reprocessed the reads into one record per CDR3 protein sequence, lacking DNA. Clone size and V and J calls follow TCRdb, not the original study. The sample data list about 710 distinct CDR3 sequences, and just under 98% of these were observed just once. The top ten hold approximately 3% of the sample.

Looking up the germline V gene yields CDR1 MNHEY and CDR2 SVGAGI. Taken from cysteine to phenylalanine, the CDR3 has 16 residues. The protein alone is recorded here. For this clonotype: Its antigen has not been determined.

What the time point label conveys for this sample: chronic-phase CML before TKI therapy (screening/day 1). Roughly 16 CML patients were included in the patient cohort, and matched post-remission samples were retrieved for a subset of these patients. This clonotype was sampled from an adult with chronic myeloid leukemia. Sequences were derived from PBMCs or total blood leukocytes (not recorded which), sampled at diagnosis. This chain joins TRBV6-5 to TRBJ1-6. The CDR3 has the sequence CASSYRLSSYNSPLHF.